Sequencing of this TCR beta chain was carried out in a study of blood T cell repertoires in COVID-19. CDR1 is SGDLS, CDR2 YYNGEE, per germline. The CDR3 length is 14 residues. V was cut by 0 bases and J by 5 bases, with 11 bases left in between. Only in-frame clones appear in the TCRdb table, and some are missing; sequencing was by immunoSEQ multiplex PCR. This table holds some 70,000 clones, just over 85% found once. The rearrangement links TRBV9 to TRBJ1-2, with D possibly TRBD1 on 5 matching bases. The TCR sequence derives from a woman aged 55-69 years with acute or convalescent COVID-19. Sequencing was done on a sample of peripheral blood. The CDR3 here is CASSVGPTEYGYTF. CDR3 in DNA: TGTGCCAGCAGCGTAGGTCCGACAGAGTATGGCTACACCTTC.